Listed below are T cell receptor beta chains from one sample, sequenced in a study of patients and donors after allogeneic stem cell transplantation. In TCRdb, the RT-PCR reads were re-called with MiXCR into one record per CDR3 protein. The sample lists tens of thousands of distinct CDR3 sequences, about 48% occurring once. Specimen: blood, either unsorted or a sorted T cell fraction (not recorded which). All receptors derive from a human donor who was either an allogeneic HSCT recipient or a stem cell or donor lymphocyte infusion donor (not recorded which). It is not recorded whose cells these are; they may come from a transplant donor. CDR3s include the opening cysteine and the closing phenylalanine or tryptophan. Each record gives: CDR3 protein, CDR3 DNA, V gene, clone size, D gene, J gene. D genes are given only for firm matches. Only some rows state a clone size, as once, few, many or a class for expanded clones.

CDR3 protein: CSATTSGRRAFF; CDR3 DNA: TGCAGTGCTACCACTTCGGGGAGGCGGGCTTTCTTT; V gene: TRBV20-1; clone size: NA; D gene: NA; J gene: TRBJ1-1
CDR3 protein: CASSGGGGPYGYTF; CDR3 DNA: TGTGCCAGCAGCGGGGGAGGGGGCCCCTATGGCTACACCTTC; V gene: TRBV2; clone size: NA; D gene: TRBD1; J gene: TRBJ1-2
CDR3 protein: CASIRTGRNTEAFF; CDR3 DNA: TGTGCCAGCATCCGGACAGGAAGGAACACTGAAGCTTTCTTT; V gene: TRBV2; clone size: NA; D gene: TRBD1; J gene: TRBJ1-1
CDR3 protein: CASSLDSGSLHF; CDR3 DNA: TGTGCCAGCAGTCTCGACAGCGGTTCCCTCCACTTT; V gene: TRBV7-2; clone size: NA; D gene: NA; J gene: TRBJ1-6
CDR3 protein: CASSYFGGGHEKLFF; CDR3 DNA: TGTGCCAGCAGTTACTTTGGAGGGGGCCACGAAAAACTGTTTTTT; V gene: TRBV6-6; clone size: few; D gene: TRBD1; J gene: TRBJ1-4
CDR3 protein: CANSLGGELFF; CDR3 DNA: TGTGCCAACTCGCTGGGGGGGGAGCTGTTTTTT; V gene: TRBV12-3/TRBV12-4; clone size: once; D gene: NA; J gene: TRBJ2-2
CDR3 protein: CSARRMNTEAFF; CDR3 DNA: TGCAGTGCTAGACGGATGAACACTGAAGCTTTCTTT; V gene: TRBV20-1; clone size: NA; D gene: NA; J gene: TRBJ1-1
CDR3 protein: CASSLELGGQGINYGYTF; CDR3 DNA: TGTGCCAGCAGCTTAGAGTTGGGTGGACAGGGGATCAACTATGGCTACACCTTC; V gene: TRBV11-2; clone size: once; D gene: TRBD1; J gene: TRBJ1-2
CDR3 protein: CASSLGRINYGYTF; CDR3 DNA: TGCGCCAGCAGCTTGGGCAGGATTAACTATGGCTACACCTTC; V gene: TRBV5-1; clone size: NA; D gene: NA; J gene: TRBJ1-2
CDR3 protein: CAGSYASTGQPQHF; CDR3 DNA: TGTGCCGGCAGTTACGCCAGTACGGGACAGCCCCAGCATTTT; V gene: TRBV6-5; clone size: few; D gene: NA; J gene: TRBJ1-5
CDR3 protein: CASSQGSQETQYF; CDR3 DNA: TGTGCCAGCAGCCAGGGAAGTCAAGAGACCCAGTACTTC; V gene: TRBV7-9; clone size: few; D gene: NA; J gene: TRBJ2-5
CDR3 protein: CASSGADRGSYGYTF; CDR3 DNA: TGTGCCAGCAGTGGAGCGGACAGGGGATCCTATGGCTACACCTTC; V gene: TRBV6-6; clone size: NA; D gene: TRBD1; J gene: TRBJ1-2
CDR3 protein: CSAREGQHYGYTF; CDR3 DNA: TGCAGTGCTAGAGAAGGACAGCACTATGGCTACACCTTC; V gene: TRBV20-1; clone size: NA; D gene: NA; J gene: TRBJ1-2
CDR3 protein: CASGPGQGSREGYTF; CDR3 DNA: TGTGCCAGCGGACCGGGACAGGGCTCGAGGGAGGGCTACACCTTC; V gene: TRBV28; clone size: few; D gene: TRBD1; J gene: TRBJ1-2
CDR3 protein: CASRRGTGAVNTEAFF; CDR3 DNA: TGCGCCAGCAGGAGAGGGACAGGGGCCGTGAACACTGAAGCTTTCTTT; V gene: TRBV10-2; clone size: NA; D gene: TRBD1; J gene: TRBJ1-1
CDR3 protein: CASSSSPPTSGSVQFF; CDR3 DNA: TGTGCCAGCAGCTCCTCCCCACCCACTAGCGGGAGTGTTCAGTTCTTC; V gene: TRBV11-2; clone size: NA; D gene: TRBD2; J gene: TRBJ2-1
CDR3 protein: CASSESQTISWTPEAFF; CDR3 DNA: TGTGCCAGCAGTGAAAGTCAGACGATAAGTTGGACGCCTGAAGCTTTCTTT; V gene: TRBV2; clone size: NA; D gene: NA; J gene: TRBJ1-1
CDR3 protein: CASAGGQGPYQETQYF; CDR3 DNA: TGCGCCAGCGCAGGAGGACAGGGTCCTTACCAAGAGACCCAGTACTTC; V gene: TRBV5-1; clone size: NA; D gene: TRBD1; J gene: TRBJ2-5
CDR3 protein: CSASPPLAGGNNEQFF; CDR3 DNA: TGCAGTGCTTCACCCCCCCTAGCGGGAGGGAACAATGAGCAGTTCTTC; V gene: TRBV20-1; clone size: NA; D gene: TRBD2; J gene: TRBJ2-1
CDR3 protein: CSARGQTGADQPQHF; CDR3 DNA: TGCAGTGCTAGAGGGCAGACTGGGGCGGATCAGCCCCAGCATTTT; V gene: TRBV20-1; clone size: NA; D gene: NA; J gene: TRBJ1-5
CDR3 protein: CASTPIPGPYSPLHF; CDR3 DNA: TGTGCCAGCACTCCGATCCCGGGGCCATATTCACCCCTCCACTTT; V gene: TRBV12-3/TRBV12-4; clone size: NA; D gene: NA; J gene: TRBJ1-6
CDR3 protein: CASKSIEGSAYGYTF; CDR3 DNA: TGTGCCAGCAAGTCTATTGAGGGCTCCGCCTATGGCTACACCTTC; V gene: TRBV28; clone size: NA; D gene: NA; J gene: TRBJ1-2
CDR3 protein: CASSPLRGASEKLFF; CDR3 DNA: TGTGCCAGCAGTCCGCTGCGGGGTGCGAGCGAAAAACTGTTTTTT; V gene: TRBV6-6; clone size: few; D gene: NA; J gene: TRBJ1-4
CDR3 protein: CASSLSEDFLYF; CDR3 DNA: TGTGCCAGCAGCTTGTCGGAGGACTTCTTGTACTTC; V gene: TRBV5-6; clone size: NA; D gene: NA; J gene: TRBJ2-5
CDR3 protein: CASSLKGRKQRETYEQYF; CDR3 DNA: TGCGCCAGCAGCTTAAAAGGGAGGAAACAGCGGGAGACCTACGAGCAGTACTTC; V gene: TRBV5-1; clone size: NA; D gene: TRBD2; J gene: TRBJ2-7
CDR3 protein: CASIFIDRGPEAFF; CDR3 DNA: TGTGCCAGCATTTTCATAGACAGGGGGCCTGAAGCTTTCTTT; V gene: TRBV12-3/TRBV12-4; clone size: NA; D gene: TRBD1; J gene: TRBJ1-1
CDR3 protein: CASSLGPGQNTGELFF; CDR3 DNA: TGCGCCAGCAGCTTGGGCCCCGGGCAGAACACCGGGGAGCTGTTTTTT; V gene: TRBV5-1; clone size: NA; D gene: NA; J gene: TRBJ2-2
CDR3 protein: CSVRDRGYEQYF; CDR3 DNA: TGCAGCGTGAGGGACAGGGGATACGAGCAGTACTTC; V gene: TRBV29-1; clone size: few; D gene: TRBD1; J gene: TRBJ2-7
CDR3 protein: CASSEGRMNTEAFF; CDR3 DNA: TGTGCCAGCAGTGAGGGACGGATGAACACTGAAGCTTTCTTT; V gene: TRBV25-1; clone size: few; D gene: NA; J gene: TRBJ1-1
CDR3 protein: CASSLGGTGYGYTF; CDR3 DNA: TGTGCCAGCAGTTTAGGAGGGACAGGCTATGGCTACACCTTC; V gene: TRBV28; clone size: few; D gene: TRBD1; J gene: TRBJ1-2
CDR3 protein: CASTQTVITEAFF; CDR3 DNA: TGTGCCAGCACCCAGACAGTTATCACTGAAGCTTTCTTT; V gene: TRBV6-2/TRBV6-3; clone size: NA; D gene: NA; J gene: TRBJ1-1
CDR3 protein: CASSTIQTSGDEQFF; CDR3 DNA: TGTGCCAGCAGTACAATTCAGACTAGCGGGGATGAGCAGTTCTTC; V gene: TRBV28; clone size: NA; D gene: TRBD2; J gene: TRBJ2-1
CDR3 protein: CASSLGQITGEQYF; CDR3 DNA: TGCGCCAGCAGCTTGGGACAGATCACGGGCGAGCAGTACTTC; V gene: TRBV5-1; clone size: NA; D gene: NA; J gene: TRBJ2-7
CDR3 protein: CASSLPGQNYQPQHF; CDR3 DNA: TGTGCCAGCAGTTTGCCGGGACAGAACTATCAGCCCCAGCATTTT; V gene: TRBV28; clone size: NA; D gene: TRBD1; J gene: TRBJ1-5
CDR3 protein: CASSSRAYKNIQYF; CDR3 DNA: TGTGCCAGCAGCTCACGGGCTTACAAAAACATTCAGTACTTC; V gene: TRBV7-2; clone size: NA; D gene: NA; J gene: TRBJ2-4
CDR3 protein: CASSLFSGYGAVNTEAFF; CDR3 DNA: TGTGCCAGCAGTTTATTTTCGGGTTATGGGGCAGTTAACACTGAAGCTTTCTTT; V gene: TRBV12-3/TRBV12-4; clone size: few; D gene: NA; J gene: TRBJ1-1
CDR3 protein: CSVGWGRDQPQHF; CDR3 DNA: TGCAGCGTTGGATGGGGGCGGGATCAGCCCCAGCATTTT; V gene: TRBV29-1; clone size: once; D gene: NA; J gene: TRBJ1-5
CDR3 protein: CSASYRDPHYGYTF; CDR3 DNA: TGCAGTGCTAGTTACAGGGACCCTCACTATGGCTACACCTTC; V gene: TRBV20-1; clone size: NA; D gene: NA; J gene: TRBJ1-2
CDR3 protein: CASSQGEAENQPQHF; CDR3 DNA: TGTGCCAGCAGCCAAGGGGAGGCAGAAAATCAGCCCCAGCATTTT; V gene: TRBV4-2; clone size: once; D gene: NA; J gene: TRBJ1-5
CDR3 protein: CASSLKRSNSPLHF; CDR3 DNA: TGTGCCAGCAGCCTTAAACGGTCGAATTCACCCCTCCACTTT; V gene: TRBV11-2; clone size: NA; D gene: NA; J gene: TRBJ1-6
CDR3 protein: CASSYWGQGEGGYTF; CDR3 DNA: TGTGCCAGCAGTTACTGGGGGCAGGGAGAGGGCGGCTACACCTTC; V gene: TRBV6-5; clone size: NA; D gene: NA; J gene: TRBJ1-2
CDR3 protein: CASSSPAGRNEQYF; CDR3 DNA: TGTGCCAGCAGTTCACCGGCAGGGAGGAACGAGCAGTACTTC; V gene: TRBV28; clone size: NA; D gene: NA; J gene: TRBJ2-7